The rows below give T cell receptor beta chains drawn from one sample of a study of persistence of HIV-infected CD4 T cells. The table came from immunoSEQ multiplex PCR; TCRdb's copy has only in-frame clones and leaves some out. The table records about 20,000 clones, 75% to 80% of them present only once. These receptors have no known antigen. The sample in question was CD4+ T cells sorted from PBMCs after roughly 18-hour stimulation, obtained from a patient who received antiretroviral therapy. These TCRs come from an adult man with HIV who was CMV-seropositive. Each CDR3 is given with its conserved first and last residue. D genes are given only for firm matches. The size entry is marked missing in some rows and otherwise reads once, few, many or a size class.

>-|TRBJ2-2|TRBD1|TRBV6-5
TGTGCCAGCAGTTCCCGAGACAGGGGGCGGGCCGGGGAGCTGTTTTTT
CASSSRDRGRAGELFF
>-|TRBJ1-2|-|TRBV6-5
TGTGCCAGCTCCCAGGGCCGGGGATATGGCTACACCTTC
CASSQGRGYGYTF
>once|TRBJ2-3|-|TRBV6-1
TGTGCCAGCAGTGAAGCGGTCAGCGTTGGTACGCAGTATTTT
CASSEAVSVGTQYF
>-|TRBJ1-5|-|TRBV27
TGTGCCAGCAGCCTGAGGTGGGCTGATCAGCCCCAGCATTTT
CASSLRWADQPQHF
>-|TRBJ1-4|-|TRBV18
TGTGCCAGCTCGCCCGGGGGCCAAGAGGTCGGGAAACTGTTTTTT
CASSPGGQEVGKLFF
>few|TRBJ2-2|-|TRBV28
TGTGGCGCCGGGACGGAAAACACCGGGGAGCTGTTTTTT
CGAGTENTGELFF
>-|TRBJ2-1|-|TRBV9
TGTGCCAGCAGCACCCGGTTAGCCAATGAGCAGTTCTTC
CASSTRLANEQFF
>-|TRBJ2-7|TRBD1|TRBV6-5
TGTGCCAGCAGCCTGGGACAGGGGGACTACGAGCAGTACTTC
CASSLGQGDYEQYF
>-|TRBJ1-6|-|TRBV28
TGTGCCAGCAGTCCCTATACCGGCAGCTCCTATAATTCACCCCTCCACTTT
CASSPYTGSSYNSPLHF
>-|TRBJ2-2|TRBD1|TRBV6-5
TGTGCCAGCAGAGGGACAGGGAAAGCCGGGGAGCTGTTTTTT
CASRGTGKAGELFF
>once|TRBJ1-2|-|TRBV3-1/TRBV3-2
TGTGCCAGCAGTCCAACGAAGTTGGGTGGCTACACCTTC
CASSPTKLGGYTF
>-|TRBJ2-7|-|TRBV15
TGTGCCACCAGCGCCCGGGGCGGGGCCTACGAGCAGTACTTC
CATSARGGAYEQYF
>-|TRBJ2-2|TRBD1|TRBV3-1/TRBV3-2
TGTGCCAGCAGCCCCGGACAGGGGTTCACCGGGGAGCTGTTTTTT
CASSPGQGFTGELFF
>once|TRBJ2-7|-|TRBV6-2/TRBV6-3
TGTGCCAGCAGCCCTGGTCGGGGTAGGACCTACGAGCAGTACTTC
CASSPGRGRTYEQYF
>-|TRBJ2-2|-|TRBV28
TGTGCCAGCAGTTTAGCAGGGCCCACCGGGGAGCTGTTTTTT
CASSLAGPTGELFF
>once|TRBJ1-5|-|TRBV21-1
TGTGCCAGCAGCAAAGAACCCCCGAGGAACAATCAGCCCCAGCATTTT
CASSKEPPRNNQPQHF
>-|TRBJ1-5|-|TRBV2
TGTGCCAGCAAGGGGGACGGGGATCAGCCCCAGCATTTT
CASKGDGDQPQHF
>-|TRBJ2-3|TRBD1|TRBV5-5
TGTGCCAGCAGCTTGCGGGACAGGAGGACAGATACGCAGTATTTT
CASSLRDRRTDTQYF
>once|TRBJ1-6|TRBD1|TRBV6-6
TGTGCCAGCAGAAACAAAGCAGGGGGCGGTAATTCACCCCTCCACTTT
CASRNKAGGGNSPLHF
>-|TRBJ1-2|TRBD1|TRBV9
TGTGCCAGCAGCGTAGGTCGGGACAGTGGGGCGTACACCTTC
CASSVGRDSGAYTF
>-|TRBJ2-7|TRBD1|TRBV2
TGTGCCAGCAGTGAAGCGGGGACAGTTCGACTTTCCTACGAGCAGTACTTC
CASSEAGTVRLSYEQYF
>once|TRBJ2-1|-|TRBV18
TGTGCCAGCTCACCTCTAAGGGTCAATGAGCAGTTCTTC
CASSPLRVNEQFF
>once|TRBJ2-7|-|TRBV10-2
TGCGCCAGCAGTGAGATGAGTGCGGGGATTGGCGAGCAGTACTTC
CASSEMSAGIGEQYF
>-|TRBJ1-2|-|TRBV14
TGTGCCAGCCAAGAGACAGATCTGATTGAGGACACCTTC
CASQETDLIEDTF
>few|TRBJ1-3|-|TRBV28
TGTGCCAGCAGCCGAATCTCTGGAAACACCATATATTTT
CASSRISGNTIYF
>-|TRBJ2-6|-|TRBV24-1
TGTGCCACCAGTGGGCTCAACTCTGGGGCCAACGTCCTGACTTTC
CATSGLNSGANVLTF
>-|TRBJ2-3|TRBD1|TRBV27
TGTGCCAGCAGAACAGGGGCGCGGCAAGATACGCAGTATTTT
CASRTGARQDTQYF
>few|TRBJ2-6|-|TRBV25-1
TGTGCCAGCACCGGGGCCTCTGGGGCCAACGTCCTGACTTTC
CASTGASGANVLTF
>-|TRBJ2-2|TRBD2|TRBV7-2
TGTGCCAGCAGCTTAGGGGCCGCGGGGGGGATCGCGAACACCGGGGAGCTGTTTTTT
CASSLGAAGGIANTGELFF
>-|TRBJ2-1|-|TRBV18
TGTGCCAGCTCACCCAACAGGGATGATGAGCAGTTCTTC
CASSPNRDDEQFF
>-|TRBJ1-1|-|TRBV7-9
TGTGCCAGCAGCTTAGCTGGGACGAACACTGAAGCTTTCTTT
CASSLAGTNTEAFF
>-|TRBJ2-1|-|TRBV11-1
TGTGCCAGCAGCTTAGGGAGTGCCTCCTACAATGAGCAGTTCTTC
CASSLGSASYNEQFF
>once|TRBJ1-1|-|TRBV30
TGTGCCTGGAGTCCCGGGACACCTAACACTGAAGCTTTCTTT
CAWSPGTPNTEAFF
>-|TRBJ2-7|TRBD1|TRBV9
TGTGCCAGCAGCGTAGGTGGACAGGTCGGCAACGAGCAGTACTTC
CASSVGGQVGNEQYF
>-|TRBJ2-7|TRBD2|TRBV15
TGTGCCACCAGCAGGGTGGGACTAGCGGGAATATCCTACGAGCAGTACTTC
CATSRVGLAGISYEQYF
>-|TRBJ2-7|-|TRBV28
TGTGCCAGCAGTATACAGGGATCTCCTTCCTACGAGCAGTACTTC
CASSIQGSPSYEQYF
>-|TRBJ1-5|TRBD1|TRBV5-5
TGTGCCAGCAGAGCCGGGACAGGGTCTAGCAATCAGCCCCAGCATTTT
CASRAGTGSSNQPQHF
>few|TRBJ1-5|-|TRBV6-5
TGTGCCAGCAGTTCTCAGGGTTTCGATCAGCCCCAGCATTTT
CASSSQGFDQPQHF
>-|TRBJ1-2|TRBD1|TRBV7-2
TGTGCCAGCAGCCGCCGACAGGGGGCGAACGGCTACACCTTC
CASSRRQGANGYTF
>-|TRBJ2-2|-|TRBV5-4
TGTGCCAGCAGTTTTGGACAGACCGGGGAGCTGTTTTTT
CASSFGQTGELFF
>-|TRBJ2-2|TRBD2|TRBV28
TGTGCCGGCGGACTAGCCCTGAACACCGGGGAGCTGTTTTTT
CAGGLALNTGELFF
>-|TRBJ1-4|-|TRBV29-1
TGCAGCGTCCGGGGGGTTGATGAAAAACTGTTTTTT
CSVRGVDEKLFF
>-|TRBJ2-5|-|TRBV18
TGTGCCAGCTCAGCCCAGCGAGAAGAGACCCAGTACTTC
CASSAQREETQYF
>-|TRBJ1-2|TRBD1|TRBV28
TGTGCCAGCAGCCCTCCTTTGACAGGGATTTATGACTATGGCTACACCTTC
CASSPPLTGIYDYGYTF
>-|TRBJ1-5|-|TRBV28
TGTGCCAGCAGTCCAATTCAAGCAAATCAGCCCCAGCATTTT
CASSPIQANQPQHF
>-|TRBJ1-2|-|TRBV30
TGTGCCTGGAGGAACACAGATTTCTTTGGCTACACCTTC
CAWRNTDFFGYTF
>once|TRBJ2-3|TRBD1|TRBV27
TGTGCCAGCAGTTTCTCCGGGACAGCAAAGGCGTCTAGCACAGATACGCAGTATTTT
CASSFSGTAKASSTDTQYF
>-|TRBJ2-1|TRBD2|TRBV27
TGTGCCAGCAGTTCCCTGAACGGGGGGGCCTATGAGCAGTTCTTC
CASSSLNGGAYEQFF
>-|TRBJ1-4|-|TRBV4-1
TGCGCCAGCAGCCAAGATTGGGGACTCGCTAATGAAAAACTGTTTTTT
CASSQDWGLANEKLFF
>-|TRBJ1-1|-|TRBV19
TGTGCCAGTAGTGCGGACGGGGTGAACACTGAAGCTTTCTTT
CASSADGVNTEAFF
>-|TRBJ2-7|TRBD1|TRBV5-1
TGCGCCAGCATGTGGGGTTCAGGGGGTCTCTACGAGCAGTACTTC
CASMWGSGGLYEQYF
>-|TRBJ1-4|-|TRBV7-9
TGTGCCAGCAGCTTAGCGAGAGGGCGAGGTGAAAAACTGTTTTTT
CASSLARGRGEKLFF